The next 30 T cell receptor beta chains were all read from a single sample in a study of cytomegalovirus exposure and HLA in healthy donors. PCR used 60 Vbeta primers and 13 Jbeta primers. Clones were sequenced by immunoSEQ multiplex PCR, and TCRdb holds only the in-frame ones, with some missing. The sample shows 150,000 to 200,000 clones, approximately 75% of them seen only once. Sequencing input: PBMCs. The source of these receptors is a girl aged 10 to 17 in good health and CMV-seronegative.

This clone was seen a single time. Additional DNA sequences in this sample encode the identical CDR3. The rearrangement uses TRBV5-6 and TRBJ2-5; TRBD2 aligns across 8 bases. CDR3 length: 13 residues. Germline CDR1 is SGHDT and CDR2 is YYEEEE. The V and J ends lost 4 bases and 7 bases, in that order; junction bases with no gene match: 6. This chain's CDR3 is CASSPGGDGTQYF. CDR3 sequence (DNA): TGTGCCAGCAGCCCGGGGGGGGACGGGACCCAGTACTTC.

This sequence joins TRBV2 and TRBJ1-1; tentatively, D is TRBD1 (5 bases). The CDR3 loop spans 14 amino acids. CDR1 and CDR2 from the germline V gene are SNHLY and FYNNEI. V lost 6 bases and J 1 base, leaving 12 bases between the germline ends. As DNA, the CDR3 is TGTGCCAGCAGCCCGCGGGGGGGGAACACTGAAGCTTTCTTT. Amino acid sequence: CASSPRGGNTEAFF.

To note about this clone: Germline and junction disagree at one end, which may indicate a read error. J is TRBJ1-1 and V is TRBV2; TRBD1 is a possible D gene (6 bases). Germline V lookup: CDR1 SNHLY, CDR2 FYNNEI. The CDR3 runs to 15 residues. The CDR3 DNA sequence: TGTACCAGCAGTGTACAGGAACAGGGATGGACTGAAGCTTTCTTT. It is translated as CTSSVQEQGWTEAFF.

The V gene is TRBV7-8, the J gene TRBJ2-3, with a tentative D call TRBD1 (6 bases). This CDR3 comprises 15 residues. V lost 4 bases, J lost 0 bases, and 11 bases lay in between. CDR1 and CDR2 (germline): SGHVS, FQNEAQ. The CDR3 sequence is CASSSEQGSTDTQYF. The CDR3 DNA reads TGTGCCAGCAGCTCGGAGCAGGGGAGCACAGATACGCAGTATTTT.

The chain recombines TRBV7-8 with TRBJ2-7; D not certain. V shed 5 bases and J shed 2 bases, with 7 bases lying between them. The CDR3 runs 12 residues. In germline, CDR1 is SGHVS, CDR2 FQNEAQ. CDR3 protein: CASSPPTYEQYF. The CDR3 DNA sequence: TGTGCCAGCAGCCCCCCAACCTACGAGCAGTACTTC.

The chain links TRBV9 to TRBJ2-1; D possibly corresponds to TRBD1 (5 bases). The CDR3 sequence is 15 residues long. The V end was cut by 0 bases, the J end by 6 bases, with 13 bases between. Germline values: CDR1 SGDLS, CDR2 YYNGEE. CDR3 nucleotides: TGTGCCAGCAGCGTAGGGGCAGGGTTAGGCAATGAGCAGTTCTTC. Residues: CASSVGAGLGNEQFF.

This clone was seen once. CDR3 residues: CASKGTGQGYQETQYF. CDR3 sequence (DNA): TGTGCCAGTAAGGGGACGGGACAGGGCTACCAAGAGACCCAGTACTTC. The chain combines TRBV19 with TRBJ2-5; 9 nucleotides agree with TRBD1. V lost 7 bases and J lost 0; bases outside the gene matches: 9. The CDR3 sequence is 16 residues long. From germline, CDR1 is LNHDA and CDR2 SQIVND (reference sequence).

The rearrangement links TRBV7-9 to TRBJ2-7; 7 nucleotides line up with TRBD2. The CDR3 sequence is 17 residues long. The V gene's germline CDR1 is SEHNR and CDR2 FQNEAQ (reference sequence). Trimming took 1 base from V and 7 from J; bases not matched to a gene: 16. The CDR3 region is CASSLESAGVSVREQYF. Here the CDR3 DNA reads TGTGCCAGCAGCTTAGAATCGGCGGGGGTTTCGGTGAGGGAGCAGTACTTC.

This clone was found once. The rearrangement links TRBV9 to TRBJ2-6, with TRBD2 matching 11 bases. There are 19 residues in the CDR3. J gave up 2 bases and V 2 bases, and 9 bases lay outside the gene matches. CDR1 and CDR2 from the germline V gene are SGDLS and YYNGEE. The CDR3 region is CASSVVAGGLEAGANVLTF. DNA of the CDR3: TGTGCCAGCAGCGTCGTAGCGGGGGGGTTGGAGGCTGGGGCCAACGTCCTGACTTTC.

This clone has just one count. The V and J genes are TRBV11-1 and TRBJ1-1; D gene unclear. The CDR3 consists of 12 residues. The V end was cut by 5 bases, the J end by 4 bases, with 8 bases between. Germline V gene sequence: CDR1 SGHAT, CDR2 FQDESV (reference sequence). CDR3 bases: TGTGCCAGCAGCCCTCTCCGCACTGAAGCTTTCTTT. Translated: CASSPLRTEAFF.

This sequence joins TRBV6-5 and TRBJ1-2; 11 bases agree with TRBD1. With 5 bases clipped from V and 2 bases from J, the junction kept 4 bases outside the gene matches. CDR1 MNHEY and CDR2 SVGAGI come from the germline V gene. The CDR3 is 15 amino acids. DNA for the CDR3: TGTGCCAGCAGTCATCGGACAGGGGGCAACTATGGCTACACCTTC. Its translation is CASSHRTGGNYGYTF.

This clone occurred a few times. V is TRBV2 and J is TRBJ1-5; 7 bases line up with TRBD1. The germline V gene has CDR1 SNHLY and CDR2 FYNNEI. Unmatched junction bases numbered 7, after V lost 7 bases and J lost 4 bases. The CDR3 contains 14 residues. The CDR3 spells CASTRRDSNQPQHF. The CDR3 region has the DNA TGTGCCAGCACACGTAGGGACAGTAATCAGCCCCAGCATTTT.

The rearrangement uses TRBV12-5 and TRBJ2-3, with 8 nucleotides matching TRBD1. V shed 5 bases and J 0 bases; nucleotides not matched to a gene: 7. Germline assignment: CDR1 LGHNT and CDR2 FRNRAP. This CDR3 has 16 residues. The CDR3 loop reads CASGPHRGRSTDTQYF. The CDR3 bases are TGTGCTAGTGGTCCCCACAGGGGGAGGAGCACAGATACGCAGTATTTT. The entire variable domain, with the rest obtained from reference TRBV12-5 and TRBJ2-3, is as follows: DARVTQTPRHKVTEMGQEVTMRCQPILGHNTVFWYRQTMMQGLELLAYFRNRAPLDDSGMPKDRFSAEMPDATLATLKIQPSEPRDSAVYFCASGPHRGRSTDTQYFGPGTRLTVL.

V gene TRBV30 combines with J gene TRBJ2-3; possibly TRBD2 for D (6 bases). V was clipped by 4 bases and J by 6 bases, with 14 bases between them. This CDR3 contains 13 residues. The germline V gene encodes CDR1 GTSNPN and CDR2 SVGIG (reference sequence). The DNA of the CDR3 is TGTGCCTGGATGTGGGAGGAGACGGATACGCAGTATTTT. This sequence encodes CAWMWEETDTQYF.

This rearrangement joins TRBV4-1 to TRBJ2-6; 8 bases align to TRBD1. The V and J ends lost 6 bases and 0 bases, in that order; junction bases with no gene match: 10. Germline V gives CDR1 MGHRA, CDR2 YSYEKL. The length of the CDR3 is 18 residues. CDR3 loop: CASRGQAPGPSGANVLTF. The CDR3 DNA sequence: TGCGCCAGCAGGGGACAGGCTCCAGGCCCCTCTGGGGCCAACGTCCTGACTTTC.

V usage is TRBV19 and J usage is TRBJ2-3; a possible D gene is TRBD1 (6 bases). V was pared by 1 base and J by 0 bases, with 8 bases between. The CDR3 totals 15 residues. CDR1 and CDR2 from the germline V gene are LNHDA and SQIVND (reference sequence). The CDR3 DNA sequence: TGTGCCAGTAGTATAGGGGGGCAGAGCACAGATACGCAGTATTTT. Translation gives CASSIGGQSTDTQYF.

This rearrangement joins TRBV29-1 to TRBJ2-7, with 10 bases aligning to TRBD1. Germline CDR1 and CDR2: SQVTM and ANQGSEA. With 6 bases clipped from V and 5 bases from J, the junction kept 10 bases outside the gene matches. This CDR3 is built from 14 residues. CDR3 DNA sequence: TGCAGCGTGGAACCGGGACAGGGGAGTAACGAGCAGTACTTC. Encoded protein: CSVEPGQGSNEQYF.

The chain employs TRBV5-1 and TRBJ2-3, with D uncertain. The V end lost 9 bases, the J end lost 2 bases, and 13 bases lay between the germline ends. Germline V gives CDR1 SGHRS, CDR2 YFSETQ. This CDR3 has 13 residues. The CDR3 spells CATRGTTTDTQYF. CDR3 nucleotide sequence: TGCGCCACCCGCGGAACAACCACAGATACGCAGTATTTT.

The chain joins TRBV6-5 to TRBJ1-1; 10 bases match TRBD1. V shed 4 bases and J 5 bases; nucleotides not matched to a gene: 4. Germline CDR1 and CDR2: MNHEY and SVGAGI. This CDR3 has 14 residues. The CDR3 nucleotides are TGTGCCAGCAGTTCCGGACAGGGGGGAACTGAAGCTTTCTTT. This sequence encodes CASSSGQGGTEAFF.

The genes are TRBV19 and TRBJ1-1, with D tentatively TRBD1 (5 bases). Trimming took off 6 bases at V and 0 bases at J, with 17 bases between the two ends. CDR3 length: 16 amino acids. Germline CDR1 is LNHDA and CDR2 is SQIVND (reference sequence). In DNA form, the CDR3 reads TGTGCCAGTAGGGTGTGGAGGGGCCACATGAACACTGAAGCTTTCTTT. Its protein is CASRVWRGHMNTEAFF.

The chain employs TRBV14 and TRBJ2-1; 7 nucleotides align to TRBD2. Germline CDR1 is SGHDN and CDR2 is FVKESK. CDR3 size: 17 residues. The ends lost 3 bases at V and 3 bases at J; junction bases unmatched: 11. The CDR3 region has the DNA TGTGCCAGCAGCCACAGTCTGGGGGGGTCGTTCTACAATGAGCAGTTCTTC. Translation: CASSHSLGGSFYNEQFF.

Only a few counts were recorded for this clone. V is TRBV6-1 and J is TRBJ2-1; 9 bases are shared with TRBD2. The germline CDR1 and CDR2 sequences are MNHNS and SASEGT. This CDR3 contains 15 residues. V shed 4 bases and J 8 bases; nucleotides not matched to a gene: 9. As DNA, the CDR3 is TGTGCCAGCAGTGCCGGCGGGGGGGCCGTGGATGAGCAGTTCTTC. Protein sequence: CASSAGGGAVDEQFF.

V usage is TRBV5-8 and J usage is TRBJ2-1; TRBD2 agrees at 10 bases. The CDR3 runs 16 residues. Germline values: CDR1 SGHTS, CDR2 YDEGEE. V shed 0 bases, J shed 4 bases, and the junction held 4 bases outside the gene matches. DNA of the CDR3: TGTGCCAGCAGCTTGGTAGCGGGGGGACCATACAATGAGCAGTTCTTC. As protein: CASSLVAGGPYNEQFF.

This clone occurred a few times. The genes are TRBV10-3 and TRBJ1-1, with TRBD1 as a possible D gene (5 bases). V was clipped by 10 bases and J by 5 bases, with 14 bases between them. This CDR3 is 12 amino acids long. Germline V lookup: CDR1 ENHRY, CDR2 SYGVKD. The DNA of the CDR3 is TGTGCCACCCAGCGGGGGGGGACTGAAGCTTTCTTT. It is translated as CATQRGGTEAFF.

V gene TRBV5-1 combines with J gene TRBJ1-1, with D possibly TRBD1 on 6 matching bases. Trimming pared 0 bases from V and 2 bases from J, leaving 11 bases between. The germline gives CDR1 SGHRS, CDR2 YFSETQ. The CDR3 loop spans 15 amino acids. CDR3 region: CASSLGQVTNTEAFF. The CDR3 DNA sequence: TGCGCCAGCAGCTTGGGACAGGTTACCAACACTGAAGCTTTCTTT.

The chain carries TRBV18 and TRBJ2-7, with TRBD1 as a possible D gene (5 bases). In germline, CDR1 is KGHSH, CDR2 LQKENI. Trimming shortened V by 3 bases and J by 2 bases, and 14 bases separated the two germline ends. The CDR3 contains 15 residues. The CDR3 protein is CASSPFSRDTYEQYF. CDR3 nucleotide sequence: TGTGCCAGCTCACCGTTCTCCAGGGATACCTACGAGCAGTACTTC.

The chain couples TRBV6-1 to TRBJ1-1; the D is unclear. The length of the CDR3 is 13 residues. The germline CDR1 and CDR2 sequences are MNHNS and SASEGT. V lost 4 bases and J 3 bases, leaving 9 bases between the germline ends. In DNA form, the CDR3 reads TGTGCCAGCAGTGCCGGGTGGGACACTGAAGCTTTCTTT. It specifies CASSAGWDTEAFF.

The V call is TRBV15, the J call TRBJ1-4, with 7 bases lining up with TRBD1. J gave up 4 bases and V 4 bases, and 6 bases lay outside the gene matches. Germline V gives CDR1 LNHNV, CDR2 YYDKDF (reference sequence). CDR3 length: 15 amino acids. In DNA, the CDR3 is TGTGCCACCAGCAAAAGACAGGGCCTTAATGAAAAACTGTTTTTT. As protein: CATSKRQGLNEKLFF. The whole variable domain, remainder taken from reference TRBV15 and TRBJ1-4, is DAMVIQNPRYQVTQFGKPVTLSCSQTLNHNVMYWYQQKSSQAPKLLFHYYDKDFNNEADTPDNFQSRRPNTSFCFLDIRSPGLGDTAMYLCATSKRQGLNEKLFFGSGTQLSVL.

This chain links TRBV19 with TRBJ2-7; 9 bases fit TRBD1. The CDR3 spans 16 residues. CDR1 is LNHDA, CDR2 SQIVND, per germline (reference sequence). V was pared by 5 bases and J by 7 bases, with 15 bases of the junction left unmatched. The CDR3 sequence is CASSPTTGTGHEEQYF. Here the CDR3 DNA reads TGTGCCAGTAGTCCAACGACCGGGACAGGGCATGAGGAGCAGTACTTC.

This clone was counted a few times. This sequence joins TRBV7-3 and TRBJ2-2; 8 bases agree with TRBD2. Trimming removed 1 base from V and 0 bases from J; junction bases left unmatched: 10. The length of the CDR3 is 19 residues. Per germline, CDR1 SGHTA and CDR2 FQGTGA. CDR3 coding DNA: TGTGCCAGCAGCTTAATGAATCAAGCGGGGGTTGCGAACACCGGGGAGCTGTTTTTT. Protein sequence: CASSLMNQAGVANTGELFF.